The rows below give T cell receptor beta chains drawn from one sample of a study of T cells expressing NK-cell markers. TCRdb re-analyzed the 5' RACE reads; it lists each CDR3 protein once, without DNA. The sample has about 460,000 distinct CDR3 sequences; the top ten hold over 1.1%. Input material: blood T cells: a sorted CD56 or NKG2C T cell subset, CD4+ or CD8+ T cells, or bulk PBMC T cells (not recorded which). These receptors were taken from a woman aged 50 to 60 in good health. CDR3s include the opening cysteine and the closing phenylalanine or tryptophan.

j_gene	v_gene	CDR3aa
TRBJ2-2	TRBV12-3/TRBV12-4	CASRPPRAHGELFF
TRBJ2-5	TRBV5-1	CASSFRASTPGTQYF
TRBJ1-5	TRBV12-5	CASGSWDSRPKPQHF
TRBJ2-1	TRBV24-1	CATSDNRASRVYEQFF
TRBJ1-4	TRBV28	CASGIGGEKLFF
TRBJ1-4	TRBV20-1	CSAREGTGGVGTNEKLFF
TRBJ2-1	TRBV6-2/TRBV6-3	CASSPGLFSEQFF
TRBJ2-5	TRBV29-1	CSVVIWETQYF
TRBJ2-1	TRBV5-5	CASSLSNRVLQLSHGSHEQFF
TRBJ1-2	TRBV6-5	CATKIRDSNGYTF
TRBJ1-1	TRBV7-2	CASSQGRVFTEAFF